Sequencing of this TCR beta chain was carried out in a study of regulatory T cells in long-lasting Graves disease. Study-wide points: Having few samples may have compromised the accuracy.

Through Arm-PCR of CDR3 regions and iRepertoire HTBI primers, TCR beta libraries were built. A single record per CDR3 protein comes from TCRdb applying MiXCR to the multiplex PCR reads. This repertoire shows approximately 400,000 distinct CDR3 sequences, 15% found once; its top ten account for 16%. Germline CDR1 is MNHNS and CDR2 is SASEGT. The CDR3 is 13 amino acids. The time point here: newly diagnosed GD, antithyroid drugs for less than 3 months. Extracted PBMC RNA gave rise to the TCR library. This clonotype was detected a few times. The antigen remains unidentified. This sample also appeared in a second study, on T cells in Graves' hyperthyroidism and ophthalmopathy. Per that paper: RT-PCR in the first round (using the HTBI primer set) targeted the TCR CDR3.

The chain combines TRBV6-1 with TRBJ2-3; tentatively, D is TRBD1 (6 bases). This TCR derives from a woman aged 25 to 39 with Graves disease. This sample comprised peripheral blood mononuclear cells (PBMCs), obtained at new diagnosis, from a patient treated with antithyroid drugs. The CDR3 reads CALDSASTDTQYF. CDR3 DNA: TGTGCTTTGGACAGCGCTAGCACAGATACGCAGTATTTT.